The entry below gives a single T cell receptor beta chain sequence along with its context. Its target is not known. Germline CDR1 DFQATT, CDR2 SNEGSKA (reference sequence). This CDR3 has 14 residues. V lost 0 bases, J lost 4 bases, and 12 bases lay in between. MiXCR, run by TCRdb on the PCR reads, gives a single entry per CDR3 protein. The table lists around 470,000 distinct CDR3 sequences, about 20% of them singletons. This specimen comes from a study of molecular identifiers for immune sequencing clone quantification. About the research overall: Replicate runs used RNA from about 19,000 or 110,000 naive CD8 cells, which was split five ways into aliquots, and four of those aliquots were then sequenced.

The study's findings and limits: One cell's worth of spiked Jurkat TCR RNA was reportedly detectable among about 930,000 naive cells. The study found clones above 20 RNA copies held over 97% of effector molecules and under 1% in naive cells.

As CD8+CD4-CCR7+CD45RA+ cells, naive CD8 T cells were sorted. V is TRBV20-1 and J is TRBJ1-2; D unresolved. Sample: naive CD8+ T cells from blood, with Jurkat cell RNA spiked in. Subset in this sample: FACS-sorted CD8+CD4-CCR7+CD45RA+ naive T cells. The origin of this receptor is a human donor in good health. Some libraries in this study had Jurkat cell RNA spiked in. Here the CDR3 DNA reads TGCAGTGCTAGAGATGAAAACACGATCTATGGCTACACCTTC. It translates to CSARDENTIYGYTF.